This T cell receptor beta chain comes out of a study of shared clonotypes between healthy human individuals. Germline CDR1 is LNHDA and CDR2 is SQIVND (reference sequence). V lost 3 bases and J lost 3, with 17 bases in between. CDR3 length: 16 amino acids. Positively selected for CCR7, the CD45RO-negative cells used as naive CD8 cells excluded terminally differentiated effector memory CD45RA+ cells. Repertoires were generated with immunoSEQ multiplex PCR, while TCRdb's copy carries only in-frame clones and drops some. The data show some 2.1 million clones, about 95% seen once. The sequence was obtained from a man younger than 30 in good health. Specimen: naive CD8+ T cells sorted from blood. The chain couples TRBV19 to TRBJ1-1; D uncertain. The CDR3 DNA is TGTGCCAGTAGTATTTACTCGCGAGGCGGGCACACTGAAGCTTTCTTT. Its translation is CASSIYSRGGHTEAFF.